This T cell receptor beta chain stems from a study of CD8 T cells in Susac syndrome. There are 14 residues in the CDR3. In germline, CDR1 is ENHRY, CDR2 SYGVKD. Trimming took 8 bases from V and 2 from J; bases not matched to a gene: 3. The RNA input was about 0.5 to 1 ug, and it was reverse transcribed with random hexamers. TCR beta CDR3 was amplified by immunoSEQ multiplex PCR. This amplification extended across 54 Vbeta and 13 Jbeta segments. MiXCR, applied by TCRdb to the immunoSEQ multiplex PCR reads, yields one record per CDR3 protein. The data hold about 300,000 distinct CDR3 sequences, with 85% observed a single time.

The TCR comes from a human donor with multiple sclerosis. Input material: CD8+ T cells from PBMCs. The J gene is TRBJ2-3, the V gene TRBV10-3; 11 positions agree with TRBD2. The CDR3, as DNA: TGTGCCATCTATAGCGGGAGGGTCACAGATACGCAGTATTTT. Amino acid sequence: CAIYSGRVTDTQYF.